These 28 T cell receptor beta chains originate from one sample sequenced in a study of chemoradiotherapy in HPV16-positive cancers. Only in-frame clones appear in the TCRdb table, and some are missing; sequencing was by immunoSEQ multiplex PCR. The sample lists fewer than 7,500 clones; approximately 90% were seen once. The source material was blood, sampled from a patient who underwent chemoradiotherapy. The source is a human donor with HPV-associated anogenital cancer.

The chain carries TRBV2 and TRBJ2-7; 8 bases align to TRBD2. The CDR3 is made up of 15 amino acids. V lost 5 bases to trimming and J lost 4 bases; unmatched junction nucleotides: 10. Germline CDR1 reads SNHLY; CDR2 reads FYNNEI. CDR3 nucleotides: TGTGCCAGCAGTAAGCACGGGGGGGCCGGTTACGAGCAGTACTTC. As protein: CASSKHGGAGYEQYF.

This rearrangement joins TRBV5-1 to TRBJ2-2; 15 nucleotides match TRBD2. The junction had 9 bases not matched to a gene; V was cut back by 4 bases and J by 5 bases. CDR1 is SGHRS, CDR2 YFSETQ, per germline. This CDR3 is built from 18 residues. DNA for the CDR3: TGCGCCAGCAGCAAGGGACTAGCGGGAGGCGCCGGAACCGGGGAGCTGTTTTTT. Amino acids: CASSKGLAGGAGTGELFF.

The gene calls are TRBV2 and TRBJ2-5; D call uncertain. The germline V gene has CDR1 SNHLY and CDR2 FYNNEI. V was shortened by 4 bases and J by 13 bases, with 10 bases between the two germline ends. CDR3 length: 10 residues. The CDR3 loop reads CASSGYPAYF. In DNA form, the CDR3 reads TGTGCCAGCAGTGGTTACCCCGCGTACTTC. Supplemented by reference TRBV2 and TRBJ2-5, the full variable domain reads EPEVTQTPSHQVTQMGQEVILRCVPISNHLYFYWYRQILGQKVEFLVSFYNNEISEKSEIFDDQFSVERPDGSNFTLKIRSTKLEDSAMYFCASSGYPAYFGPGTRLLVL.

The rearrangement joins TRBV20-1 to TRBJ2-1; no clear D gene. Trimming took 4 bases from V and 6 from J, leaving 7 bases between them. This CDR3 region has 11 residues. Germline loops: CDR1 DFQATT, CDR2 SNEGSKA (reference sequence). The CDR3 spells CSAIDLNEQFF. The CDR3 coding sequence is TGCAGTGCTATCGACCTCAATGAGCAGTTCTTC.

The genes are TRBV18 and TRBJ2-2; 7 bases line up with TRBD1. Germline V lookup: CDR1 KGHSH, CDR2 LQKENI. Losses at the gene ends were 1 base for V and 3 bases for J; bases not matched to a gene: 8. The length of the CDR3 is 17 residues. The CDR3 bases are TGTGCCAGCTCACCACTATACTTTACAGGGGACACCGGGGAGCTGTTTTTT. It codes for CASSPLYFTGDTGELFF. The whole variable domain, remainder taken from reference TRBV18 and TRBJ2-2, is NAGVMQNPRHLVRRRGQEARLRCSPMKGHSHVYWYRQLPEEGLKFMVYLQKENIIDESGMPKERFSAEFPKEGPSILRIQQVVRGDSAAYFCASSPLYFTGDTGELFFGEGSRLTVL.

The chain links TRBV7-2 to TRBJ2-7, with D perhaps TRBD1 (6 bases). Trimming pared 3 bases from V and 1 base from J, leaving 10 bases between. The CDR3 length is 14 residues. The germline gives CDR1 SGHTA, CDR2 FQGNSA. CDR3 sequence (DNA): TGTGCCAGCAGCTTCAGGCAGGGGTCCTACGAGCAGTACTTC. It translates to CASSFRQGSYEQYF.

The chain recombines TRBV27 with TRBJ1-2; the match to TRBD1 covers 9 bases. The ends lost 0 bases at V and 5 bases at J; junction bases unmatched: 4. Germline CDR1 is MNHEY and CDR2 is SMNVEV (reference sequence). CDR3 length: 15 residues. The CDR3 spells CASSLSTGGAYGYTF. DNA of the CDR3: TGTGCCAGCAGTTTATCTACAGGGGGCGCATATGGCTACACCTTC.

This clone was counted between two and nine times. This chain links TRBV6-4 with TRBJ2-3, with D hard to call. With 6 bases removed from V and 1 base from J, the gap between germline ends came to 11 bases. CDR1 is MRHNA and CDR2 is SNTAGT in the germline V gene. The CDR3 has 14 amino acids. DNA for the CDR3: TGTGCCAGCAGAGGCAACCTGCGCACAGATACGCAGTATTTT. Encoded protein: CASRGNLRTDTQYF.

The rearrangement uses TRBV29-1 and TRBJ1-2, with 7 bases lining up with TRBD1. Germline-derived CDR1 and CDR2 are SQVTM and ANQGSEA. The CDR3 extends over 16 amino acids. Trimming took 6 bases from V and 4 from J; bases not matched to a gene: 17. The CDR3 reads CSVWGDRDSKIYGYTF. For the CDR3, the DNA is TGCAGCGTCTGGGGTGACCGGGACAGTAAGATCTATGGCTACACCTTC.

This clone was seen just once. The rearrangement joins TRBV4-3 to TRBJ1-1, with TRBD1 as a possible D gene (5 bases). Germline V lookup: CDR1 LGHNA, CDR2 YSLEER. The CDR3 covers 13 residues. The ends were cut back, 0 bases at V and 7 bases at J, with 9 bases in the middle. Here the CDR3 reads CASSQDGQGEAFF. In DNA form, the CDR3 reads TGCGCCAGCAGCCAAGATGGGCAGGGTGAAGCTTTCTTT.

V usage is TRBV18 and J usage is TRBJ2-5; no reliable D call. The CDR3 spans 14 residues. The germline CDR1 and CDR2 sequences are KGHSH and LQKENI. V gave up 3 bases and J gave up 1 base, with 9 bases separating them. This CDR3 reads CASSPPRPQETQYF. The CDR3 bases are TGTGCCAGCTCACCTCCCAGGCCCCAAGAGACCCAGTACTTC.

The chain joins TRBV6-5 to TRBJ2-7; perhaps TRBD1 as D (6 bases). Per the germline V gene, CDR1 is MNHEY and CDR2 is SVGAGI. V lost 5 bases, J lost 4 bases, and 15 bases lay in between. This CDR3 contains 14 residues. CDR3 bases: TGTGCCAGCAGTAAGGGGACAATCGGTTACGAGCAGTACTTC. Residues: CASSKGTIGYEQYF.

This clone was observed once. The chain is built from TRBV5-1 and TRBJ2-3; TRBD2 matches 9 bases. The germline V gene has CDR1 SGHRS and CDR2 YFSETQ. This CDR3 region has 15 residues. Germline trimming cut 2 bases from V and 3 bases from J; bases unmatched to any gene: 4. The CDR3 DNA reads as TGCGCCAGCAGCTTTGGCGGGAGGGGGACAGATACGCAGTATTTT. Its translation: CASSFGGRGTDTQYF.

This clone was observed a single time. The chain links TRBV7-2 to TRBJ1-2, with 9 bases fitting TRBD1. V lost 6 bases to trimming and J lost 5 bases; unmatched junction nucleotides: 10. Germline V CDR1 and CDR2: SGHTA, FQGNSA. This CDR3 has 15 amino acids. The CDR3 sequence is CASSLKTGGLYGYTF. The CDR3 DNA sequence: TGTGCCAGCAGTCTAAAGACAGGGGGACTTTATGGCTACACCTTC.

This clone was counted once. The chain uses TRBV14 and TRBJ2-7, with 8 bases aligning to TRBD2. The CDR3 contains 15 residues. Germline CDR1 and CDR2: SGHDN and FVKESK. V was pared by 0 bases and J by 3 bases, with 4 bases of the junction left unmatched. CDR3 sequence: CASSQEGLGNYEQYF. The CDR3 DNA sequence: TGTGCCAGCAGCCAAGAGGGACTAGGGAACTACGAGCAGTACTTC.

This clone has just a few counts. The chain joins TRBV25-1 to TRBJ1-5; no clear D. The V gene's germline CDR1 is MGHDK and CDR2 SYGVNS. Trimming removed 6 bases at V and 0 bases at J, with 12 bases between. The CDR3 spans 15 residues. In DNA, the CDR3 is TGTGCCAGCAGCGACGGGCCTTTTAGCAATCAGCCCCAGCATTTT. Its protein product is CASSDGPFSNQPQHF.

The chain is built from TRBV5-1 and TRBJ2-2; TRBD2 agrees at 11 bases. J gave up 4 bases and V 2 bases, and 7 bases lay outside the gene matches. CDR1 and CDR2 (germline): SGHRS, YFSETQ. CDR3 length: 17 residues. CDR3 protein: CASSFGSGRAVTGELFF. The CDR3 DNA follows: TGCGCCAGCAGCTTCGGTAGCGGGAGGGCAGTCACCGGGGAGCTGTTTTTT.

The rearrangement links TRBV6-5 to TRBJ2-5; TRBD2 is a possible D gene (7 bases). The CDR3 extends over 15 amino acids. Germline-derived CDR1 and CDR2 are MNHEY and SVGAGI. V was shortened by 4 bases and J by 1 base, with 13 bases between the two germline ends. This CDR3 is CASSWGGDTQETQYF. CDR3 sequence (DNA): TGTGCCAGCAGTTGGGGGGGGGACACCCAAGAGACCCAGTACTTC.

This sequence joins TRBV28 and TRBJ1-2; D call uncertain. The CDR3 spans 14 residues. Germline-derived CDR1 and CDR2 are MDHEN and SYDVKM. Trimming took off 4 bases at V and 4 bases at J, with 13 bases between the two ends. Here the CDR3 reads CASSSRAGSYGYTF. For the CDR3, the DNA is TGTGCCAGCAGTTCTAGGGCGGGTTCCTATGGCTACACCTTC.

The chain combines TRBV7-9 with TRBJ2-6; D not resolved. Germline lookup yields CDR1 SEHNR and CDR2 FQNEAQ (reference sequence). The V gene lost 5 bases and the J gene lost 0 bases, with 11 bases spanning the gap. The CDR3 has 16 amino acids. CDR3 nucleotide sequence: TGTGCCAGCAGCCGAACTCCACACTCTGGGGCCAACGTCCTGACTTTC. It is translated as CASSRTPHSGANVLTF.

This clone was counted once. The chain is built from TRBV18 and TRBJ2-7; 7 nucleotides align to TRBD2. The CDR3 extends over 14 amino acids. Germline CDR1 and CDR2: KGHSH and LQKENI. V shed 3 bases, J shed 7 bases, and the junction held 9 bases outside the gene matches. CDR3 sequence reads: CASSPGTISKEQYF. The CDR3 DNA follows: TGTGCCAGCTCACCTGGGACTATCTCTAAAGAGCAGTACTTC.

This clone showed up just once. The V call is TRBV13, the J call TRBJ2-5; D is ambiguous. Germline values: CDR1 PRHDT, CDR2 FYEKMQ (reference sequence). Trimming took off 5 bases at V and 4 bases at J, with 8 bases between the two ends. The CDR3 has 12 residues. This chain's CDR3 is CASSQERETQYF. The CDR3 bases are TGTGCCAGCAGCCAGGAGAGAGAGACCCAGTACTTC.

The chain joins TRBV5-1 to TRBJ2-7, with 9 bases identical to TRBD2. Trimming removed 7 bases from V and 2 bases from J; junction bases left unmatched: 7. CDR1 and CDR2 from the germline V gene are SGHRS and YFSETQ. The CDR3 is made up of 14 amino acids. CDR3 protein: CASSRTSAPYEQYF. CDR3 nucleotide sequence: TGCGCCAGCTCCCGGACTAGCGCTCCCTACGAGCAGTACTTC.

The chain joins TRBV10-1 to TRBJ1-2, with D perhaps matching TRBD1 (5 bases). Germline CDR1 is WNHNN and CDR2 is SYGVQD (reference sequence). V lost 8 bases, J lost 5 bases, and 9 bases lay in between. This CDR3 is 11 amino acids long. The CDR3 DNA reads TGCGCCAGCCGGACACGATATGGCTACACCTTC. It specifies CASRTRYGYTF.

The genes are TRBV7-9 and TRBJ2-2, with TRBD2 matching 8 bases. The CDR3 has 17 residues. The germline V gene has CDR1 SEHNR and CDR2 FQNEAQ (reference sequence). The V segment lost 5 bases and the J segment 0 bases; nucleotides outside the gene matches: 8. CDR3 protein: CASSPGTSYSNTGELFF. The CDR3 DNA is TGTGCCAGCAGCCCGGGGACTAGTTACTCGAACACCGGGGAGCTGTTTTTT.

The V call is TRBV5-1, the J call TRBJ2-1, with D possibly being TRBD1 (5 bases). V dropped 2 bases and J dropped 1 base, with 10 bases sitting between them. CDR3 length: 15 amino acids. Germline V gene data show CDR1 as SGHRS and CDR2 as YFSETQ. The CDR3 reads CASSFAQGSYNEQFF. Here the CDR3 DNA reads TGCGCCAGCAGCTTCGCCCAGGGTTCCTACAATGAGCAGTTCTTC.

The chain employs TRBV6-5 and TRBJ2-7; D perhaps matches TRBD1 (5 bases). Deletions cut 6 bases from V and 6 bases from J, with 15 bases between. The CDR3 sequence is 13 residues long. Germline V gene data show CDR1 as MNHEY and CDR2 as SVGAGI. The CDR3 is CASSRLLGAEQYF. CDR3 coding DNA: TGTGCCAGCAGCCGACTTCTAGGGGCCGAGCAGTACTTC.

The CDR3 spells CATSRGGAETNEKLFF. The CDR3 DNA reads TGTGCCACCAGCAGAGGCGGGGCTGAAACTAATGAAAAACTGTTTTTT. The V and J genes are TRBV15 and TRBJ1-4; a possible D gene is TRBD1 (5 bases). V lost 1 base and J 1 base, leaving 10 bases between the germline ends. CDR3 length: 16 residues. Germline V gene lookup returns CDR1 LNHNV and CDR2 YYDKDF (reference sequence).